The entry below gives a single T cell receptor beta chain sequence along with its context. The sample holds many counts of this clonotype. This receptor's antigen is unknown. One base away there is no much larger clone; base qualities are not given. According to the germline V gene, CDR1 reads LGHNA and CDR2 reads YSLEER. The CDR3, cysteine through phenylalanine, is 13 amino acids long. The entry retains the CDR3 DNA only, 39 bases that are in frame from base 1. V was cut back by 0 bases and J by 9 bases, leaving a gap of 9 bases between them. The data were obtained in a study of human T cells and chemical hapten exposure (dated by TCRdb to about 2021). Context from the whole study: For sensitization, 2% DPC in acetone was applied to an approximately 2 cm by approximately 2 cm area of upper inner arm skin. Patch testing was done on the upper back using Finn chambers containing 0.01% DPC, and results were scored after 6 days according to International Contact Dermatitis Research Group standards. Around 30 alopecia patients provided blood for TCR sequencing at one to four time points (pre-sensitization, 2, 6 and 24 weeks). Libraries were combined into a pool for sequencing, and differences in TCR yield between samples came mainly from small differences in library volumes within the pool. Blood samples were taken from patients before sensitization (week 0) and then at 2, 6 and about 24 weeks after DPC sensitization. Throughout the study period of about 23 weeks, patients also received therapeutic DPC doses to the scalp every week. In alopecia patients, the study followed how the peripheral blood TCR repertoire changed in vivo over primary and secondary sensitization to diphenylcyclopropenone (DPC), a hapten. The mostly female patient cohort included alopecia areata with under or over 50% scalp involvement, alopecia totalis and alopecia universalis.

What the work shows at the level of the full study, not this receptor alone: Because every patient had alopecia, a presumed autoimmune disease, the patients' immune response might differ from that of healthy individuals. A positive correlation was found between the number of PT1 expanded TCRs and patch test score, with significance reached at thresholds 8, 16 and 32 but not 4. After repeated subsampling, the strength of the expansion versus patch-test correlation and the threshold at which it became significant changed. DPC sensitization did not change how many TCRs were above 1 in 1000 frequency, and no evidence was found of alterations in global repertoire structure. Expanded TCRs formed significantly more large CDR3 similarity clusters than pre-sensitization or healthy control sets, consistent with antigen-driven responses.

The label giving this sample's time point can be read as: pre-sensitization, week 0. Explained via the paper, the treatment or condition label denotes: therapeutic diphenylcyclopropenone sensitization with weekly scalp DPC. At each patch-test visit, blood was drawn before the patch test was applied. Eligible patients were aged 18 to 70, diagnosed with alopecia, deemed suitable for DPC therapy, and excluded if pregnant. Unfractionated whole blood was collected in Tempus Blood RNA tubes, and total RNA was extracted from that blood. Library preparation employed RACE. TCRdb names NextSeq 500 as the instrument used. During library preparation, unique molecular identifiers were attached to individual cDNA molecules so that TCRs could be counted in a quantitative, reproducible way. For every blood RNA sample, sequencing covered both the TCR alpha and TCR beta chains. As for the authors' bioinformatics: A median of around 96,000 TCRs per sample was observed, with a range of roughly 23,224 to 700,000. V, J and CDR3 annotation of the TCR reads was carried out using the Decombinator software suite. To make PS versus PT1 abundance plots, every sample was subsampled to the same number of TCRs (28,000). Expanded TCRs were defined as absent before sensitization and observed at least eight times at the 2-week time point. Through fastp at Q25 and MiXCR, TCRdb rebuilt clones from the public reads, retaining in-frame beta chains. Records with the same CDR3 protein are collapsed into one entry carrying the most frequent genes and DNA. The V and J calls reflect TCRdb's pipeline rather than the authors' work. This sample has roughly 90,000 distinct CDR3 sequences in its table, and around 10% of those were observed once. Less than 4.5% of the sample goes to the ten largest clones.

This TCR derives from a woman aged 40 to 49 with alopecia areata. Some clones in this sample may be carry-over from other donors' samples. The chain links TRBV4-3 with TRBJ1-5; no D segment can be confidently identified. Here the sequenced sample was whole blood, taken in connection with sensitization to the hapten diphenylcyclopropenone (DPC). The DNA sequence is TGCGCCAGCAGCCAAGATCTCGTGGGGCCCCAGCATTTT. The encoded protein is CASSQDLVGPQHF.